Listed here are 21 T cell receptor beta chains from one sample, sequenced in a study of cytomegalovirus exposure and HLA in healthy donors (dated by TCRdb to about 2017). Libraries were prepared through the immunoSEQ multiplex PCR assay. For the multiplex PCR, a mixture combining 60 forward primers for TCR Vbeta segments and 13 reverse primers for TCR Jbeta segments was used. The table was pulled from immuneACCESS by TCRdb, which kept in-frame rearrangements only. Such tables lose some clones; where checked, under half of the loss comes from unresolved V genes, and the rest has no known cause. The table for this sample lists around 130,000 clones; about 79% of them were counted only once. 2.5% to 3.5% of the sample is held by the ten biggest clonotypes. Sequenced input: PBMCs. The receptor source for this set is a woman aged 18-29 years in good health and CMV-seropositive.

This rearrangement joins TRBV7-9 to TRBJ2-5, with 8 bases fitting TRBD1. Looked up from germline, CDR1 is SEHNR and CDR2 is FQNEAQ (reference sequence). J was trimmed by 5 bases and V by 5 bases; bases with no gene match: 7. There are 14 residues in the CDR3. CDR3 DNA: TGTGCCAGCAGCCAAGACAGGGGAAGCGAGACCCAGTACTTC. Translation: CASSQDRGSETQYF.

This clone was counted a single time. The V and J genes are TRBV7-9 and TRBJ2-7; 7 bases align to TRBD1. The V and J ends lost 5 bases and 3 bases, in that order; junction bases with no gene match: 4. CDR1 and CDR2 from the germline V gene are SEHNR and FQNEAQ (reference sequence). CDR3 size: 13 residues. The CDR3 DNA is TGTGCCAGCAGCCTCCGACAGGGCTACGAGCAGTACTTC. It translates to CASSLRQGYEQYF. Drawing the rest from reference TRBV7-9 and TRBJ2-7, the complete variable domain is DTGVSQNPRHKITKRGQNVTFRCDPISEHNRLYWYRQTLGQGPEFLTYFQNEAQLEKSRLLSDRFSAERPKGSFSTLEIQRTEQGDSAMYLCASSLRQGYEQYFGPGTRLTVT.

J is TRBJ1-1 and V is TRBV20-1; no clear D gene. The CDR3 covers 11 residues. In germline, CDR1 is DFQATT, CDR2 SNEGSKA (reference sequence). V was shortened by 1 base and J by 6 bases, with 6 bases between the two germline ends. CDR3 amino acids: CSARGASEAFF. The CDR3 DNA sequence: TGCAGTGCTAGAGGAGCGTCTGAAGCTTTCTTT.

The genes are TRBV19 and TRBJ1-2; 7 bases are a match to TRBD1. Per germline, CDR1 LNHDA and CDR2 SQIVND (reference sequence). J was trimmed by 7 bases and V by 3 bases; bases with no gene match: 2. CDR3 length: 12 amino acids. The CDR3 loop reads CASSIRQGGYTF. The CDR3 DNA is TGTGCCAGTAGTATCCGACAGGGTGGCTACACCTTC.

The rearrangement joins TRBV4-1 to TRBJ1-1; TRBD1 aligns across 9 bases. The CDR3 consists of 15 residues. With V trimmed by 0 bases and J by 5 bases, 4 bases remained unmatched. Germline V lookup: CDR1 MGHRA, CDR2 YSYEKL. The CDR3 sequence: CASSQEDRGGTEAFF. CDR3 bases: TGCGCCAGCAGCCAAGAGGACAGGGGAGGGACTGAAGCTTTCTTT.

This clone was seen just once. This chain joins TRBV6-6 and TRBJ1-1, with D maybe TRBD1 (6 bases). The CDR3 is 13 amino acids. In germline, CDR1 is MNHNY, CDR2 SVGAGI (reference sequence). V was trimmed by 6 bases and J by 9 bases, leaving 17 bases between them. The CDR3: CASSRPDSSQAFF. CDR3 bases: TGTGCCAGCAGCCGACCGGACAGCTCTCAAGCTTTCTTT.

This clone was observed once. V usage is TRBV6-1 and J usage is TRBJ2-7; no definite D call. CDR3 length: 12 residues. The germline V and J ends were trimmed by 5 bases and 0 bases, with 5 bases remaining between them. CDR1 and CDR2 from the germline V gene are MNHNS and SASEGT. CDR3 DNA: TGTGCCAGCAGTCCCAGCTCCTACGAGCAGTACTTC. It translates to CASSPSSYEQYF.

This clone was counted a single time. The gene calls are TRBV18 and TRBJ2-7; D perhaps matches TRBD1 (6 bases). The CDR3 consists of 13 residues. The germline V gene encodes CDR1 KGHSH and CDR2 LQKENI. V was cut by 2 bases and J by 5 bases, with 10 bases left in between. CDR3 sequence (DNA): TGTGCCAGCTCACCATACAGGACAGACGAGCAGTACTTC. Residues: CASSPYRTDEQYF. The variable domain in full, completed from reference TRBV18 and TRBJ2-7, reads NAGVMQNPRHLVRRRGQEARLRCSPMKGHSHVYWYRQLPEEGLKFMVYLQKENIIDESGMPKERFSAEFPKEGPSILRIQQVVRGDSAAYFCASSPYRTDEQYFGPGTRLTVT.

This sequence joins TRBV7-9 and TRBJ1-3, with D possibly TRBD1 on 6 matching bases. V was pared by 5 bases and J by 1 base, with 9 bases between. The germline CDR1 and CDR2 sequences are SEHNR and FQNEAQ (reference sequence). The CDR3 length is 14 residues. The CDR3 is CASSPGTSGNTIYF. CDR3 in DNA: TGTGCCAGCAGCCCAGGGACATCTGGAAACACCATATATTTT.

The chain uses TRBV18 and TRBJ2-3; D not resolved. Trimming cost V 4 bases and J 6 bases, with 11 bases left between them. This CDR3 region has 13 residues. Germline lookup yields CDR1 KGHSH and CDR2 LQKENI. The CDR3 sequence is CASSLASWDTQYF. DNA of the CDR3: TGTGCCAGCTCACTGGCCTCGTGGGATACGCAGTATTTT.

The chain combines TRBV5-1 with TRBJ2-5, with 7 bases that match TRBD2. CDR1 and CDR2 from the germline V gene are SGHRS and YFSETQ. After removal of 4 bases from V and 3 bases from J, the junction contained 9 bases not matched to a gene. CDR3 length equals 15 residues. CDR3: CASSTQPGREETQYF. For the CDR3, the DNA is TGCGCCAGCAGCACTCAACCAGGGAGGGAAGAGACCCAGTACTTC.

The genes are TRBV10-2 and TRBJ2-7; tentatively, D is TRBD2 (6 bases). Trimming shortened V by 6 bases and J by 7 bases, and 7 bases separated the two germline ends. This CDR3 has 10 residues. Per germline, CDR1 WSHSY and CDR2 SAAADI. The CDR3 bases are TGCGCCAGCAGCGCGGGGGAGCAGTACTTC. Its protein is CASSAGEQYF.

This clone was counted a single time. V is TRBV7-2 and J is TRBJ2-7; 8 bases align to TRBD1. The CDR3 loop spans 14 amino acids. The trim removed 5 bases at V and 5 bases at J, leaving 8 bases unmatched. Germline V lookup: CDR1 SGHTA, CDR2 FQGNSA. This chain's CDR3 is CASSLPGQAHEQYF. CDR3 nucleotide sequence: TGTGCCAGCAGCCTCCCGGGACAGGCCCACGAGCAGTACTTC.

This clone was picked up a small number of times. The chain links TRBV4-1 to TRBJ1-2, with D unresolved. Trimming stripped 1 base from V and 2 bases from J, with 14 bases between. Germline CDR1 is MGHRA and CDR2 is YSYEKL. The CDR3 contains 16 residues. The CDR3 sequence is CASSQVVGDTNYGYTF. Here the CDR3 DNA reads TGCGCCAGCAGCCAAGTGGTGGGAGATACAAACTATGGCTACACCTTC.

This rearrangement joins TRBV6-5 to TRBJ1-3, with D perhaps matching TRBD1 (6 bases). The V end lost 6 bases, the J end lost 5 bases, and 17 bases lay between the germline ends. The CDR3 has 15 amino acids. Germline assignment: CDR1 MNHEY and CDR2 SVGAGI. The chain's CDR3 is CASSDSGGRRNTIYF. The CDR3 DNA is TGTGCCAGCAGCGACTCGGGGGGGCGAAGAAACACCATATATTTT.

The V gene is TRBV13, the J gene TRBJ2-3; the match to TRBD2 covers 9 bases. Germline CDR1 PRHDT, CDR2 FYEKMQ (reference sequence). This CDR3 region has 17 residues. V lost 3 bases and J lost 4; bases outside the gene matches: 11. CDR3 region: CASSFRTLSGGADTQYF. In DNA, the CDR3 is TGTGCCAGCAGCTTTCGTACCCTTAGCGGGGGTGCAGATACGCAGTATTTT.

The count of this clone is one. The CDR3 reads CASRESLDEQFF. The CDR3 coding sequence is TGTGCCAGCAGGGAGAGTCTAGATGAGCAGTTCTTC. This rearrangement joins TRBV2 to TRBJ2-1; D ambiguous. Trimming removed 6 bases at V and 8 bases at J, with 11 bases between. This CDR3 comprises 12 residues. Looked up from germline, CDR1 is SNHLY and CDR2 is FYNNEI.

This clone was picked up one time. V usage is TRBV6-5 and J usage is TRBJ1-6; D not resolved. Per the germline V gene, CDR1 is MNHEY and CDR2 is SVGAGI. Trimming took 2 bases from V and 10 from J, leaving 9 bases between them. The CDR3 length is 13 residues. The CDR3 protein is CASSYDTLSPLHF. CDR3 sequence (DNA): TGTGCCAGCAGTTACGACACTTTGTCACCCCTCCACTTT.

This chain links TRBV29-1 with TRBJ2-2; 9 nucleotides line up with TRBD1. CDR3 length: 14 residues. Germline-derived CDR1 and CDR2 are SQVTM and ANQGSEA. The J segment lost 4 bases and the V segment lost 5 bases, leaving 5 bases of the junction unmatched. The CDR3 reads CSVTGQGSTGELFF. The CDR3 DNA sequence: TGCAGCGTTACGGGACAGGGATCCACCGGGGAGCTGTTTTTT.

V and J are TRBV6-1 and TRBJ1-1; D might be TRBD1 (6 bases). The CDR3 consists of 17 residues. The V end lost 3 bases, the J end lost 0 bases, and 17 bases lay between the germline ends. From germline, CDR1 is MNHNS and CDR2 SASEGT. CDR3 amino acids: CASSDRGARFMNTEAFF. CDR3 bases: TGTGCCAGCAGTGATCGGGGGGCGAGGTTCATGAACACTGAAGCTTTCTTT.

The genes are TRBV18 and TRBJ1-5; possible D gene TRBD1, 6 bases. Looked up from germline, CDR1 is KGHSH and CDR2 is LQKENI. Trimming shortened V by 3 bases and J by 5 bases, and 14 bases separated the two germline ends. This CDR3 has 15 amino acids. The DNA of the CDR3 is TGTGCCAGCTCACCCATCAGGGGTGCGGATCAGCCCCAGCATTTT. It translates to CASSPIRGADQPQHF.